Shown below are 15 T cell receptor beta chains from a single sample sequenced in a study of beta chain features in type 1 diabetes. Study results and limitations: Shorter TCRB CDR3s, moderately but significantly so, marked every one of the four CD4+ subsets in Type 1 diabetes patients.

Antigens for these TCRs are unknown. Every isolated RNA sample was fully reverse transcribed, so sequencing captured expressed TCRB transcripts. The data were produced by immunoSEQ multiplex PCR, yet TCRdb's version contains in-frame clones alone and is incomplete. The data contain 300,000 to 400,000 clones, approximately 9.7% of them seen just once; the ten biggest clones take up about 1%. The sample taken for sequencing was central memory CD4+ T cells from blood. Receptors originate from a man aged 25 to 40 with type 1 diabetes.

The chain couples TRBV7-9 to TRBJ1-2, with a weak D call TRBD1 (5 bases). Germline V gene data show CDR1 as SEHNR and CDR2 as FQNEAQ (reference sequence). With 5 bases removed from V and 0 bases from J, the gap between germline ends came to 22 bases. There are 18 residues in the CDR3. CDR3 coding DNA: TGTGCCAGCAGCCGACCAGTAACAGGCGGGTTATCTAACTATGGCTACACCTTC. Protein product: CASSRPVTGGLSNYGYTF. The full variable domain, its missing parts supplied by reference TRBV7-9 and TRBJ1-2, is DTGVSQNPRHKITKRGQNVTFRCDPISEHNRLYWYRQTLGQGPEFLTYFQNEAQLEKSRLLSDRFSAERPKGSFSTLEIQRTEQGDSAMYLCASSRPVTGGLSNYGYTFGSGTRLTVV.

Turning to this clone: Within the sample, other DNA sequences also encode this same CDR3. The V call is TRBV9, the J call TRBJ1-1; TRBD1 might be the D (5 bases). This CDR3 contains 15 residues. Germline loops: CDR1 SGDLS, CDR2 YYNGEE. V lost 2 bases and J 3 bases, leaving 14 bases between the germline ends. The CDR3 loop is CASSVRPLGDTEAFF. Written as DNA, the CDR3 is TGTGCCAGCAGCGTTCGACCCCTAGGGGACACTGAAGCTTTCTTT.

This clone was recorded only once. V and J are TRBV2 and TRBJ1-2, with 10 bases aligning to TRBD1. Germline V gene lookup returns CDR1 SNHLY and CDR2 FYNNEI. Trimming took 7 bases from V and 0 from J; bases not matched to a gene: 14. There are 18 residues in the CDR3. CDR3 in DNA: TGTGCCAGCATAGGGAACCGGGACAGGGGCAGAGCTAACTATGGCTACACCTTC. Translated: CASIGNRDRGRANYGYTF.

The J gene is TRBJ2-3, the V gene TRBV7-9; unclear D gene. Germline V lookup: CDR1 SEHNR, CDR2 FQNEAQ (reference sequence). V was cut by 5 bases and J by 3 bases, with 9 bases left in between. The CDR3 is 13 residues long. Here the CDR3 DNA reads TGTGCCAGCAGCCAACAGAAAACAGATACGCAGTATTTT. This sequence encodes CASSQQKTDTQYF.

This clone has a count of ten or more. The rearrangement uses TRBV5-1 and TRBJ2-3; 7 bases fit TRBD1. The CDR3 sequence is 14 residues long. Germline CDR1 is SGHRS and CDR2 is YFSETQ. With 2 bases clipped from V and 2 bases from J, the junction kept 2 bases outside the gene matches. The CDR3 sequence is CASSFGTVTDTQYF. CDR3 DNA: TGCGCCAGCAGCTTTGGGACAGTCACAGATACGCAGTATTTT.

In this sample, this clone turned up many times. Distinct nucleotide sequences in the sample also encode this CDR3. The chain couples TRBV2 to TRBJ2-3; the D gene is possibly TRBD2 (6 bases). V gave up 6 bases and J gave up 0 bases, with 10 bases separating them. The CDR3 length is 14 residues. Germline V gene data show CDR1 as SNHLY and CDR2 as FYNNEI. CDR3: CASRRGPSTDTQYF. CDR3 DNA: TGTGCCAGCAGGCGGGGACCTAGCACAGATACGCAGTATTTT.

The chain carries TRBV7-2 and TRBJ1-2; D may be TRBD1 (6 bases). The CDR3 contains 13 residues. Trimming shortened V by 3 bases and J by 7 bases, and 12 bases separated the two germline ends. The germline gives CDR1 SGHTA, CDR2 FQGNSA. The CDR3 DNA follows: TGTGCCAGCAGCTTCCAACAGGGACGTGGCTACACCTTC. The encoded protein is CASSFQQGRGYTF.

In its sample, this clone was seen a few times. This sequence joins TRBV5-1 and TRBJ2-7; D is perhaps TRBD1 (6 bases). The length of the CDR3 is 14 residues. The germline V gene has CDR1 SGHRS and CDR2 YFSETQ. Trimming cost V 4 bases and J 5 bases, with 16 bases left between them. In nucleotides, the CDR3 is TGCGCCAGCAGCACCAGGGGAAAGAAAGACGAGCAGTACTTC. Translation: CASSTRGKKDEQYF.

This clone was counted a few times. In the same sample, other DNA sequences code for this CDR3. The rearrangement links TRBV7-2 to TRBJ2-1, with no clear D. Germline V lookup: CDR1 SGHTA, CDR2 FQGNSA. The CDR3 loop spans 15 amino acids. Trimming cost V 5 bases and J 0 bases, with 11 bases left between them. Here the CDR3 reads CASSLTRSSYNEQFF. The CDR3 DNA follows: TGTGCCAGCAGCCTAACACGGAGCTCCTACAATGAGCAGTTCTTC.

The CDR3 DNA follows: TGTGCCACCCGGTGGACAGGGACTGCCGGGGAGCTGTTTTTT. It yields the protein CATRWTGTAGELFF. The chain uses TRBV6-5 and TRBJ2-2; 8 positions match TRBD1. Unmatched junction bases numbered 10, after V lost 10 bases and J lost 6 bases. The CDR3 has 14 residues. Germline V lookup: CDR1 MNHEY, CDR2 SVGAGI.

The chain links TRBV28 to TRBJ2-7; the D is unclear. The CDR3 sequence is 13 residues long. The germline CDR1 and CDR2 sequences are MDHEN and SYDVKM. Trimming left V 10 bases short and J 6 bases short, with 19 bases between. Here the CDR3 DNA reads TGTGCCACCGAGACTTATAAATCTAGCGAGCAGTACTTC. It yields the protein CATETYKSSEQYF. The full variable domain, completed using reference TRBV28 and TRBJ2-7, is DVKVTQSSRYLVKRTGEKVFLECVQDMDHENMFWYRQDPGLGLRLIYFSYDVKMKEKGDIPEGYSVSREKKERFSLILESASTNQTSMYLCATETYKSSEQYFGPGTRLTVT.

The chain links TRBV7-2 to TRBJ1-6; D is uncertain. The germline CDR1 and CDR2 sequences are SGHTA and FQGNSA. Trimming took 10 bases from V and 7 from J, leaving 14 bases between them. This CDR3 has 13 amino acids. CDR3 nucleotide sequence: TGTGCCACCAGGTCAGACCACAATTCACCCCTCCACTTT. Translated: CATRSDHNSPLHF.

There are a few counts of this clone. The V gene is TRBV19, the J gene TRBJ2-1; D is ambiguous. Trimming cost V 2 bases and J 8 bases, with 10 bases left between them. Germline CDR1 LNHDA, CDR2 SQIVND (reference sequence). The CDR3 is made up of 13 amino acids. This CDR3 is CASSILYLDEQFF. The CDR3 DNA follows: TGTGCCAGTAGTATACTTTATTTGGATGAGCAGTTCTTC. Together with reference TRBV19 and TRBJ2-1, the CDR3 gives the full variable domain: DGGITQSPKYLFRKEGQNVTLSCEQNLNHDAMYWYRQDPGQGLRLIYYSQIVNDFQKGDIAEGYSVSREKKESFPLTVTSAQKNPTAFYLCASSILYLDEQFFGPGTRLTVL.

The CDR3 loop reads CAWSVRASGVLRSYNEQFF. The CDR3 coding sequence is TGTGCCTGGAGTGTACGGGCTAGCGGGGTACTGCGCTCCTACAATGAGCAGTTCTTC. The chain is built from TRBV30 and TRBJ2-1, with 9 bases matching TRBD2. The CDR3 length is 19 residues. V shed 0 bases, J shed 0 bases, and the junction held 12 bases outside the gene matches. Germline values: CDR1 GTSNPN, CDR2 SVGIG (reference sequence).

In nucleotides, the CDR3 is TGTGCCAGTAGTCCCCAGGGGAACAATGAGCAGTTCTTC. It is translated as CASSPQGNNEQFF. The rearrangement links TRBV19 to TRBJ2-1; maybe TRBD1 (6 bases). CDR1 LNHDA and CDR2 SQIVND come from the germline V gene (reference sequence). CDR3 length: 13 residues. Between the trimmed V and J ends, which lost 5 bases and 5 bases, there was a span of 10 bases. The full variable domain, with the rest looked up from reference TRBV19 and TRBJ2-1, is DGGITQSPKYLFRKEGQNVTLSCEQNLNHDAMYWYRQDPGQGLRLIYYSQIVNDFQKGDIAEGYSVSREKKESFPLTVTSAQKNPTAFYLCASSPQGNNEQFFGPGTRLTVL.